This T cell receptor beta chain came from a study of blood T cell repertoires in COVID-19 (TCRdb year 2020). Looking at the study overall: Collaborator samples came from the United States, Italy and Spain and covered acute and convalescent phases of COVID-19. The material from the prospective study consisted of cDNA or gDNA derived from T cells, B-cell-depleted T cells, or PBMCs. Deeply sampled blood TCRbeta repertoires from subjects exposed to, actively infected with, or recovered from COVID-19 were included in the dataset. The repertoires were released in a freely available public database intended as a resource for research on the immune response to SARS-CoV-2. Samples were obtained from the ongoing ImmuneRACE study (first 160 participants) and from 1,254 subjects provided by 6 global collaborators. Nearly every sample came with metadata listing a de-identified subject ID, COVID-19 status, age in years and sex. HLA class I and class II types, where available, came from metadata supplied by the sample provider rather than from assay-based typing.

The immunoSEQ Assay, a bias-controlled multiplex PCR, was used to amplify TCRbeta CDR3 regions from genomic DNA. The study's own analysis went as follows. Within the assay, amplification of reference gene primers was used to estimate how many nucleated cells each sample contained. Sequence reads were collapsed and filtered to measure the absolute abundance of every unique TCRbeta CDR3 rearrangement. Productive Simpson clonality was computed per sample as the square root of Simpson's diversity index over productive rearrangements. TCRdb took this table from immuneACCESS and kept in-frame rearrangements with V and J called. Such tables lack part of the clones; where checked against another copy, unresolved V genes explain under half of the gap, and the rest is unexplained. The V and J calls and clone size come from that table; D and trimming were worked out from the DNA. This sample has 400,000 or so clones in its table, and about nine tenths of those were observed once. The ten largest clonotypes hold less than 2% of the sample.

The sample holds a few counts of this clone. The antigen it recognizes is unknown. Base-call qualities are not available, and no considerably larger clone is one nucleotide away. One collaborating source in Seattle enrolled patients while the patients were actively infected and followed the patients over time throughout the course of disease. The collaborating institutions used their own protocols to collect whole blood in K2EDTA tubes. For TCRbeta analysis, collaborators shipped samples as frozen whole blood, isolated PBMCs, or DNA extracted from either of those sample types. The germline V gene encodes CDR1 SGHTA and CDR2 FQGNSA. CDR3 length: 13 amino acids, cysteine to phenylalanine. Here the CDR3 DNA is all that survives: 39 bases in frame from base 1. Trimming takes 1 base from V and 6 bases from J, and the germline ends sit 6 bases apart. The paper as a whole reports these results and caveats: How much clinical and demographic metadata was included differed by source and by participant, and the metadata was provided uncurated.

The V gene is TRBV7-2 and the J gene is TRBJ2-2, with the D gene call left open. Material: peripheral blood. The receptor was derived from a woman aged 40 to 50 with COVID-19, enrolled during active disease. The bases are TGTGCCAGCAGCTTAGTCGAGGCCGGGGAGCTGTTTTTT. This sequence encodes CASSLVEAGELFF.